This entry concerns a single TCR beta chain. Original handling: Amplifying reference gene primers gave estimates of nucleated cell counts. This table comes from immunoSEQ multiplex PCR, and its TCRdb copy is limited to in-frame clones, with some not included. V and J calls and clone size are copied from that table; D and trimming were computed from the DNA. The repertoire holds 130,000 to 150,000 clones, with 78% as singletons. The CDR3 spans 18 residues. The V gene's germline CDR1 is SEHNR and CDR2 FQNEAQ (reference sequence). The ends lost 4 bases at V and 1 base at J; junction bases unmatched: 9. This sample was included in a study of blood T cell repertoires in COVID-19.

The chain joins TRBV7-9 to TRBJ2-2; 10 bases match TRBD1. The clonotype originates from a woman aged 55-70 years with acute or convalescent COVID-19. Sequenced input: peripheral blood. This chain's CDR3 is CASSYRDRGKKNTGELFF. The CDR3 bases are TGTGCCAGCAGCTACCGGGACAGGGGAAAAAAGAACACCGGGGAGCTGTTTTTT.